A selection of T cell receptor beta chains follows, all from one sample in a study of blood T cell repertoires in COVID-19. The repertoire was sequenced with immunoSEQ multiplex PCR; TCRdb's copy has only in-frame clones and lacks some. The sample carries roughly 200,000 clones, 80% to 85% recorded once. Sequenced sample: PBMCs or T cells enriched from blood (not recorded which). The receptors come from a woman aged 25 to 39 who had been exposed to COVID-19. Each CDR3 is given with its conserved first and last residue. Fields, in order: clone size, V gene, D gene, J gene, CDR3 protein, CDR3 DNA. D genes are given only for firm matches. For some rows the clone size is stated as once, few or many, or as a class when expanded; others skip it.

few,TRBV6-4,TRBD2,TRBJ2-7,CARERGAFDEQYF,TGTGCCAGGGAGCGGGGGGCGTTCGACGAGCAGTACTTC
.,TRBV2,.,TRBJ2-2,CASRGVPGELFF,TGTGCCAGCAGGGGAGTGCCCGGGGAGCTGTTTTTT
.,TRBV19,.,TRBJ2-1,CASSLTSYNEQFF,TGTGCCAGTAGTCTAACCTCCTACAATGAGCAGTTCTTC
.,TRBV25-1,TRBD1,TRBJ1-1,CASSIGQANTEAFF,TGTGCCAGCAGTATAGGACAGGCGAACACTGAAGCTTTCTTT
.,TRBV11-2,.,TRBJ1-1,CASSLDRGTEAFF,TGTGCCAGCAGCTTAGACAGGGGAACTGAAGCTTTCTTT
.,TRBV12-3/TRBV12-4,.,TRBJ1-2,CASSIVGGGGYTF,TGTGCCAGCAGTATCGTTGGGGGCGGTGGCTACACCTTC
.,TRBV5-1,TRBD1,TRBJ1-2,CASSRVDRGIGYTF,TGCGCCAGCAGCCGAGTCGACAGGGGAATTGGCTACACCTTC
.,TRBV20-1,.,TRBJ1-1,CSASGYTEAFF,TGCAGTGCCTCGGGGTACACTGAAGCTTTCTTT
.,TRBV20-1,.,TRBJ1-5,CSASLRGSEADQPQHF,TGCAGTGCTAGTTTGAGAGGCAGTGAGGCGGATCAGCCCCAGCATTTT
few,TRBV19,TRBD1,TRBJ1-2,CASSNQQGNYGYTF,TGTGCCAGTAGTAACCAACAGGGGAACTATGGCTACACCTTC
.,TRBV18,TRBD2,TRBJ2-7,CASSRRLASYEQYF,TGTGCCAGCTCACGGAGACTAGCCTCCTACGAGCAGTACTTC
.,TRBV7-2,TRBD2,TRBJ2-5,CASSLRIGGGGETQYF,TGTGCCAGCAGCTTAAGGATAGGCGGGGGAGGTGAGACCCAGTACTTC
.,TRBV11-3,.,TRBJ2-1,CASSLGRGGQFF,TGTGCCAGCAGCTTAGGCAGAGGGGGGCAGTTCTTC
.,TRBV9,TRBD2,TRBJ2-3,CASSETSSGGADTQYF,TGTGCCAGCAGCGAGACATCTAGCGGGGGCGCAGATACGCAGTATTTT
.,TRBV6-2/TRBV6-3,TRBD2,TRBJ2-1,CASSLSLLAGSEVSYNEQFF,TGTGCCAGCAGTTTGTCCCTACTAGCGGGGTCTGAGGTTTCCTACAATGAGCAGTTCTTC
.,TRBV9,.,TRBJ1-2,CASSVLGLPGDGYTF,TGTGCCAGCAGCGTCCTGGGGCTCCCGGGGGATGGCTACACCTTC
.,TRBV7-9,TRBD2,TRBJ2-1,CASSPLLAGHSYNEQFF,TGTGCCAGCAGCCCACTACTAGCGGGGCATTCCTACAATGAGCAGTTCTTC
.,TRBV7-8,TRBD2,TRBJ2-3,CASSPRLAGGTDTQYF,TGTGCCAGCAGCCCCCGACTAGCGGGGGGCACAGATACGCAGTATTTT
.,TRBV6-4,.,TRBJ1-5,CASSDYETTGNQPQHF,TGTGCCAGCAGTGACTATGAGACAACCGGAAATCAGCCCCAGCATTTT
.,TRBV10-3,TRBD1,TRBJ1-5,CAISESLSSGTGRWGQPQHF,TGTGCCATCAGTGAGTCGCTATCATCTGGGACAGGGAGATGGGGGCAGCCCCAGCATTTT
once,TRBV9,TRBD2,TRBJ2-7,CASSVGSSGGIYEQYF,TGTGCCAGCAGCGTAGGGTCTAGCGGGGGAATCTACGAGCAGTACTTC
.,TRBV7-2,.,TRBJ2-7,CASSLGAIYEQYF,TGTGCCAGCAGCTTAGGAGCGATCTACGAGCAGTACTTC
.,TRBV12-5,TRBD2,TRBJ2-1,CASGLERGEQFF,TGTGCTAGTGGTTTGGAGCGGGGGGAGCAGTTCTTC
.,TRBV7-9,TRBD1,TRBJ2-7,CASSLAGQGAGQYF,TGTGCCAGCAGCTTAGCGGGACAGGGGGCAGGTCAGTACTTC
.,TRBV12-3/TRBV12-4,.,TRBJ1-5,CASSSGFGQPQHF,TGTGCCAGCAGTTCAGGGTTTGGTCAGCCCCAGCATTTT
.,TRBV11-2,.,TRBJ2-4,CASSSQGNIQYF,TGTGCCAGCAGCTCCCAGGGAAACATTCAGTACTTC
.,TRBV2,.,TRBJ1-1,CASSEGVWGTEAFF,TGTGCCAGCAGTGAAGGGGTTTGGGGGACAGAAGCTTTCTTT
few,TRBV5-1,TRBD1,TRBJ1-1,CASSLANGGGMAFF,TGCGCCAGCAGCTTGGCCAACGGAGGGGGCATGGCTTTCTTT
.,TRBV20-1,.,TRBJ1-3,CSASSSLGENTIYF,TGCAGTGCTAGTAGTAGTTTAGGGGAAAACACCATATATTTT
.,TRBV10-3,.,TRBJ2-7,CAISEYPTGGLIYEQYF,TGTGCCATCAGTGAGTATCCTACAGGGGGACTAATCTACGAGCAGTACTTC
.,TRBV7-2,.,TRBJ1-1,CASRLVWGMNTEAFF,TGTGCCAGCAGGTTAGTCTGGGGCATGAACACTGAAGCTTTCTTT
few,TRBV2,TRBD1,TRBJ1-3,CASSGTGPSGNTIYF,TGTGCCAGCAGTGGGACAGGGCCTAGTGGAAACACCATATATTTT
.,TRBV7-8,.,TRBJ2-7,CASSLDANEQYF,TGTGCCAGCAGCTTAGATGCGAACGAGCAGTACTTC
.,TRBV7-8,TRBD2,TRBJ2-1,CASSLEGTSWGPPYEQFF,TGTGCCAGCAGCTTAGAGGGGACTAGCTGGGGACCCCCATATGAGCAGTTCTTC
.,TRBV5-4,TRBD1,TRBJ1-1,CASSIGQGNTEAFF,TGTGCCAGCAGCATAGGACAGGGGAACACTGAAGCTTTCTTT
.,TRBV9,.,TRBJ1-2,CASRGDHYGYTF,TGTGCCAGCAGAGGGGATCACTATGGCTACACCTTC
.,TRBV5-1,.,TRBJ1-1,CASSLAAENTEAFF,TGCGCCAGCAGCTTGGCCGCGGAGAACACTGAAGCTTTCTTT
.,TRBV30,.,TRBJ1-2,CAWFRRLNYGYTF,TGTGCCTGGTTTCGGCGGCTCAACTATGGCTACACCTTC
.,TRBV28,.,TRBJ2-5,CASSFRSRQETQYF,TGTGCCAGCAGTTTTCGGTCCCGCCAAGAGACCCAGTACTTC
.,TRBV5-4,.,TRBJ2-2,CASSLAGVGTGELFF,TGTGCCAGCAGCTTGGCAGGGGTCGGTACCGGGGAGCTGTTTTTT
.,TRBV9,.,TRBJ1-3,CASGVDPGNTIYF,TGTGCTTCCGGGGTGGACCCTGGAAACACCATATATTTT
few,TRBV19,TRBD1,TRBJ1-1,CASCYRGRAEAFF,TGTGCCAGTTGTTACAGGGGGCGAGCTGAAGCTTTCTTT
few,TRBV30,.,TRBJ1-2,CAWNQPPGSYGYTF,TGTGCCTGGAACCAGCCCCCAGGGTCCTATGGCTACACCTTC
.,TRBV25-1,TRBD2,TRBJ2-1,CASSALRLADNEQFF,TGTGCCAGCAGTGCCCTCCGACTAGCTGACAATGAGCAGTTCTTC
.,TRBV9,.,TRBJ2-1,CASSVRGASYNEQFF,TGTGCCAGCAGCGTTCGGGGGGCCTCCTACAATGAGCAGTTCTTC
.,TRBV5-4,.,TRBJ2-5,CASSSGVQQETQYF,TGTGCCAGCAGCTCCGGGGTCCAGCAAGAGACCCAGTACTTC
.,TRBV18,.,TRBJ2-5,CASSQVQAADLETQYF,TGTGCCAGCTCACAGGTACAGGCGGCAGACCTAGAGACCCAGTACTTC
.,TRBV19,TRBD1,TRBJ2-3,CASSTGQGLDTQYF,TGTGCCAGTAGTACGGGACAGGGGTTAGATACGCAGTATTTT
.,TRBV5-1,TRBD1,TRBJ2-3,CASSWDRVTDTQYF,TGCGCCAGCAGCTGGGACAGGGTCACAGATACGCAGTATTTT
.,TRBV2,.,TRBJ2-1,CASSDPDSSSYNEQFF,TGTGCCAGCAGTGACCCCGATTCCAGCTCCTACAATGAGCAGTTCTTC
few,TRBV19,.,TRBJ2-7,CASSYGLSSYEQYF,TGTGCCAGTAGTTACGGACTATCTTCCTACGAGCAGTACTTC